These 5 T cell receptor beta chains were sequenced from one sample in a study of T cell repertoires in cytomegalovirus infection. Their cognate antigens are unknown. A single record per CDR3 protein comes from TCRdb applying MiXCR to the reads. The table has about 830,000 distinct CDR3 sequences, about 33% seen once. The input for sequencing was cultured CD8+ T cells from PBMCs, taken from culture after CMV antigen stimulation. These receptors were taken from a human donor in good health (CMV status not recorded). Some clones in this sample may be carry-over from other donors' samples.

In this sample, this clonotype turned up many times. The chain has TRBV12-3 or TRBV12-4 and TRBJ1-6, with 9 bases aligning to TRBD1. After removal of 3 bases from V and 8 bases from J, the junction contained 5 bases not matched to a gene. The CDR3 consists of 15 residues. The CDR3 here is CASSLLRTGDSPLHF. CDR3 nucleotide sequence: TGTGCCAGCAGTTTGTTAAGGACAGGGGATTCACCCCTCCACTTT.

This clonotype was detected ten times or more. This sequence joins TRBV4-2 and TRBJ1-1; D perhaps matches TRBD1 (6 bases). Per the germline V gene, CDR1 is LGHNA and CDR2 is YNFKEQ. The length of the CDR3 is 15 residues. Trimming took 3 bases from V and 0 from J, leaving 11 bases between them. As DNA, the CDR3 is TGTGCCAGCAGCCATTCGACAGGAATGAACACTGAAGCTTTCTTT. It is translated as CASSHSTGMNTEAFF.

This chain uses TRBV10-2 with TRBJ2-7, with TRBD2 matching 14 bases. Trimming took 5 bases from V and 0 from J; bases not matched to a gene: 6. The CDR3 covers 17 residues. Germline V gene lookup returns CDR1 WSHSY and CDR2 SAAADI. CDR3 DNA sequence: TGCGCCAGCAGTCCGACTAGCGGGGGGGCGAGCTCCTACGAGCAGTACTTC. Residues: CASSPTSGGASSYEQYF.

The CDR3 nucleotides read TGTGCCAGCAGCTTAGTGGGGGGCCAGCCCCAGCATTTT. Amino acid sequence: CASSLVGGQPQHF. The J gene is TRBJ1-5, the V gene TRBV7-9; a weak D match, TRBD1 (6 bases). This CDR3 comprises 13 residues. V lost 1 base, J lost 7 bases, and 8 bases lay in between. Germline V gives CDR1 SEHNR, CDR2 FQNEAQ (reference sequence).

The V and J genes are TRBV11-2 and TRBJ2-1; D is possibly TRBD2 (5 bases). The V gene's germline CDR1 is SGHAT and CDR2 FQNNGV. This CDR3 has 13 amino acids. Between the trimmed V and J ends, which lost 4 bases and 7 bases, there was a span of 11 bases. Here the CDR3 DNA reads TGTGCCAGCAGCTGGACTCTAGAGAATGAGCAGTTCTTC. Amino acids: CASSWTLENEQFF.